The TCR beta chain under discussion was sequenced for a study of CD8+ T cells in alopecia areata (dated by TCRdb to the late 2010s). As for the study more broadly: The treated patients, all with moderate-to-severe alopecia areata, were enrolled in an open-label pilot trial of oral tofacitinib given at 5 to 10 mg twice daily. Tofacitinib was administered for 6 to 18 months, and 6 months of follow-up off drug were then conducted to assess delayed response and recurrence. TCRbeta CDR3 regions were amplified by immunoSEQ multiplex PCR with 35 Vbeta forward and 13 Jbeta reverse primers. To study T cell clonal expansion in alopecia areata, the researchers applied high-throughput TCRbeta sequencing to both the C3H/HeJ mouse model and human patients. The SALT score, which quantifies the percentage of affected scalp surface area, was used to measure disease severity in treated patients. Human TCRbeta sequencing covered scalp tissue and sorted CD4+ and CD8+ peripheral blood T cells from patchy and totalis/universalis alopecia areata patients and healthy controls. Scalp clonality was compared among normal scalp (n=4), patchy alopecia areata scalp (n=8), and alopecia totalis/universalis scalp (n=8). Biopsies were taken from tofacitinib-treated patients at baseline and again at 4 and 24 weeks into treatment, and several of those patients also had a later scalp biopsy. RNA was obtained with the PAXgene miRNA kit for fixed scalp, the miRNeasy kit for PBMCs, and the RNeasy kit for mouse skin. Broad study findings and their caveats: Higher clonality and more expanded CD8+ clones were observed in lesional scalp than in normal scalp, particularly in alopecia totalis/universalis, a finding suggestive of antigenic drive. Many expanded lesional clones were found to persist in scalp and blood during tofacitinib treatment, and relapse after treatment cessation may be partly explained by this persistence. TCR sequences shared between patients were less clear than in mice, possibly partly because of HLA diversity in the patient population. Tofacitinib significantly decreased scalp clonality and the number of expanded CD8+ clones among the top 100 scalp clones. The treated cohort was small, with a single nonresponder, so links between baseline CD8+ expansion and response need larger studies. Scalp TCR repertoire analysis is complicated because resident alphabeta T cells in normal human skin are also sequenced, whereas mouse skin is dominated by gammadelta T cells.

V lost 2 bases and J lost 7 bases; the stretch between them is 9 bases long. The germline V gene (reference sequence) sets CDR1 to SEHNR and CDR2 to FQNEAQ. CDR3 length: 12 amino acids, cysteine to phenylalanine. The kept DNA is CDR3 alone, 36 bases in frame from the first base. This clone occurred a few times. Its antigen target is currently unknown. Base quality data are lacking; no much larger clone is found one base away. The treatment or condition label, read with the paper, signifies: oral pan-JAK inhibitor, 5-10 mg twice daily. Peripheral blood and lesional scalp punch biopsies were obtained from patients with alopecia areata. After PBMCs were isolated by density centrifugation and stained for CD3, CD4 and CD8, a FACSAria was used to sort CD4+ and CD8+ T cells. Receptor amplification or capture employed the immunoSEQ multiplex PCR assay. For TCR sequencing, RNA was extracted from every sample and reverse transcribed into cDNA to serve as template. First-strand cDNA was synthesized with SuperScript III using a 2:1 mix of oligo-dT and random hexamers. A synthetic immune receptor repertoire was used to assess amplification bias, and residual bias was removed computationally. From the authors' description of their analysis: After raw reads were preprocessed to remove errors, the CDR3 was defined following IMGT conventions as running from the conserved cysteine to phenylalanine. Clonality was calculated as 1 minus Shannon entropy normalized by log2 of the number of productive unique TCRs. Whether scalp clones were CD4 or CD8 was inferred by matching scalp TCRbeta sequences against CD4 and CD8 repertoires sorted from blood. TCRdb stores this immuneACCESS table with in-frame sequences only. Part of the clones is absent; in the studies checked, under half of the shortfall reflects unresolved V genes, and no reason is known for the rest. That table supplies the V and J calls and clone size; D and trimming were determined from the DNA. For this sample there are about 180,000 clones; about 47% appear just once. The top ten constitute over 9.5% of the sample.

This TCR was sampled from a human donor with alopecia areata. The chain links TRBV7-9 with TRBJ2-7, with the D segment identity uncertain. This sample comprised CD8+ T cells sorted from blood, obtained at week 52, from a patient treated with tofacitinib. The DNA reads TGTGCCAGCAGCTTATCGGCGAGGGAGCAGTACTTC. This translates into CASSLSAREQYF. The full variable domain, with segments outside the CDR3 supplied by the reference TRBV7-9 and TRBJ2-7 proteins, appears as DTGVSQNPRHKITKRGQNVTFRCDPISEHNRLYWYRQTLGQGPEFLTYFQNEAQLEKSRLLSDRFSAERPKGSFSTLEIQRTEQGDSAMYLCASSLSAREQYFGPGTRLTVT.